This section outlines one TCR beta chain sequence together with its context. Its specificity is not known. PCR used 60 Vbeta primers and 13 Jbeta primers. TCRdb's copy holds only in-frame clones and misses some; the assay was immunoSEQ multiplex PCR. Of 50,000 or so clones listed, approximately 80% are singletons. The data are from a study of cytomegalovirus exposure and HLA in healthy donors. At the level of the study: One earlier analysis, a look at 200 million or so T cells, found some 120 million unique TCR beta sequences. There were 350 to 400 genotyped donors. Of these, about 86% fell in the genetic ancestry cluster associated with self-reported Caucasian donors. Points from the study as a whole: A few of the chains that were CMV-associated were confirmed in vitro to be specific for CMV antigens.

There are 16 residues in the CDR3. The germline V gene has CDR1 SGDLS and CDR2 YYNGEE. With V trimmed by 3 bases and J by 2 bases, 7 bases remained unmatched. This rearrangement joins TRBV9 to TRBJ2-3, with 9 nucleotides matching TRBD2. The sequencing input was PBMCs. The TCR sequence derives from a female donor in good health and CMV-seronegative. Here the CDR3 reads CASSAETSGLTDTQYF. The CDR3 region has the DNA TGTGCCAGCAGCGCCGAGACTAGCGGACTCACAGATACGCAGTATTTT.